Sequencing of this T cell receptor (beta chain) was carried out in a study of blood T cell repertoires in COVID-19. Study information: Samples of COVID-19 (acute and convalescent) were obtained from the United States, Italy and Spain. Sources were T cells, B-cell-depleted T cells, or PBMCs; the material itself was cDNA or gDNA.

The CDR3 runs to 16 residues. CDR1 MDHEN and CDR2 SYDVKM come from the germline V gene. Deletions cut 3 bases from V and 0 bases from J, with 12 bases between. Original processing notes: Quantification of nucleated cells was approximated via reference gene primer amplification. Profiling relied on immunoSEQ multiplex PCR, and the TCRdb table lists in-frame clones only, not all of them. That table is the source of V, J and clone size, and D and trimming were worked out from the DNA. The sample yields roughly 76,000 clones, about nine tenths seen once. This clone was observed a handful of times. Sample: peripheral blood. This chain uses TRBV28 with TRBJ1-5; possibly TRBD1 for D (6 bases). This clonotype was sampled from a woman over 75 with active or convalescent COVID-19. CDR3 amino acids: CASSFEDSHSNQPQHF. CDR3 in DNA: TGTGCCAGCAGTTTTGAGGACAGCCATAGCAATCAGCCCCAGCATTTT.